This T cell receptor (beta chain) was identified in a study of OX40 agonist ivuxolimab in advanced cancers. Study outcomes and limitations: Low normalized clonal expansion also occurred in some nonresponding patients. The average count of expanded clones was higher among CD8+ T cells than among CD4+. At 0.1 to 3.0 mg/kg, clonal expansion of CD4+ and CD8+ blood T cells had occurred by week 6.

To note about this clone: Antigen unknown. Other DNA sequences in this specimen translate into the identical CDR3.

TCRdb's table, derived via immunoSEQ multiplex PCR, lists solely in-frame clones and lacks some. The sample lists about 42,000 clones, about 90% occurring once. V lost 4 bases to trimming and J lost 4 bases; unmatched junction nucleotides: 4. Germline V gene lookup returns CDR1 SGHRS and CDR2 YFSETQ. The CDR3 is made up of 15 amino acids. The chain is built from TRBV5-1 and TRBJ2-7; 14 nucleotides align to TRBD2. The sequence was obtained from an adult with an advanced solid tumor such as melanoma, head and neck, liver or kidney cancer. The specimen comprised CD4+ or CD8+ T cells sorted from blood, sampled in a trial of the OX40 agonist ivuxolimab. As DNA, the CDR3 is TGCGCCAGCAGCCCGGGACTAGCGGGAGTTTACGAGCAGTACTTC. This codes for CASSPGLAGVYEQYF.